Included here is one TCR beta chain sequence, with context. Its target is unknown. The data derive from a study of T cell responses to AZD1222 COVID-19 vaccine. As for the study in general: Pooling was applied to second doses at about 4 or about 12 weeks.

This table comes from immunoSEQ multiplex PCR, and its TCRdb copy is limited to in-frame clones, with some not included. The sample includes 100,000 to 150,000 clones, 90% seen only once; the top ten take 1.6%. General observations from the study: Repertoires were obtained solely post-peak T cell response. Clonal diversity was possibly underestimated, and the donors were mostly white British, with more females. Compared with day 0, the breadth and depth of the Spike-specific TCR repertoire rose significantly after two doses of AZD1222.

The germline V gene has CDR1 LGHNT and CDR2 FRNRAP. V was cut by 6 bases and J by 0 bases, with 15 bases left in between. This CDR3 has 15 amino acids. The receptor was derived from an adult in good health. Sequenced material: peripheral blood, taken on day 0 of AZD1222 vaccination. The genes are TRBV12-5 and TRBJ2-7; D perhaps matches TRBD1 (5 bases). The CDR3 region is CASGPPNRYSYEQYF. Here the CDR3 DNA reads TGTGCTAGTGGACCACCCAACAGGTACTCCTACGAGCAGTACTTC. Looking up the rest from reference TRBV12-5 and TRBJ2-7 gives the full variable domain: DARVTQTPRHKVTEMGQEVTMRCQPILGHNTVFWYRQTMMQGLELLAYFRNRAPLDDSGMPKDRFSAEMPDATLATLKIQPSEPRDSAVYFCASGPPNRYSYEQYFGPGTRLTVT.